This TCR beta chain derives from a study of CDR3 diversity in severe acne. The CDR3 has 15 amino acids. Germline assignment: CDR1 DFQATT and CDR2 SNEGSKA (reference sequence). In TCRdb, the PCR reads were re-called with MiXCR into one record per CDR3 protein. Of under 95,000 distinct CDR3 sequences listed, approximately 52% are singletons. With regard to this clonotype: One end of the junction varies from germline; a read error may be responsible.

This chain links TRBV20-1 with TRBJ2-3; the D gene is possibly TRBD1 (6 bases). Sequencing used blood. The origin of this receptor is a male donor in good health, serving as a control. CDR3 loop: CCAVTGSTGTDTQYF. In DNA, the CDR3 is TGCTGTGCTGTAACAGGGTCAACGGGTACAGATACGCAGTATTTT.